This T cell receptor beta chain was documented in a study of cytomegalovirus exposure and HLA in healthy donors. Repertoires were generated with immunoSEQ multiplex PCR, while TCRdb's copy carries only in-frame clones and drops some. The sample consists of more than 110,000 clones, 84% of them appearing once. Separation from the roughly 700-subject first cohort characterized the 120-subject validation cohort, to which the donors belonged. There are a few counts of this clone. Specimen: PBMCs. This TCR came from a woman in her twenties or thirties in good health and CMV-seronegative.

The CDR3 nucleotides are TGTGCCAGCAGCTTACAGAGTAGCGGTTCACCCCTCCACTTT. Translated, it gives CASSLQSSGSPLHF. The chain uses TRBV7-2 and TRBJ1-6; D is uncertain. Trimming shortened V by 2 bases and J by 9 bases, and 11 bases separated the two germline ends. CDR3 size: 14 residues. Germline-derived CDR1 and CDR2 are SGHTA and FQGNSA.